One sample yielded the 19 T cell receptor beta chains listed below, sequenced in a study of blood T cell repertoires in COVID-19. Clones were read by immunoSEQ multiplex PCR, and TCRdb kept only the in-frame ones, dropping some. The sample comprises approximately 120,000 clones, 70% to 90% of which are singletons, and around 1.1% rests with the top ten. The sequenced sample was peripheral blood. The receptor source for this set is a human donor in a cohort sampled during active COVID-19.

This chain joins TRBV6-1 and TRBJ2-5; TRBD2 matches at 7 bases. Germline assignment: CDR1 MNHNS and CDR2 SASEGT. The CDR3 loop spans 19 amino acids. Trimming removed 0 bases from V and 0 bases from J; junction bases left unmatched: 13. The DNA for the CDR3 is TGTGCCAGCAGTGAAGCCCCCTTCCTGCTTGGGAGGGACCAAGAGACCCAGTACTTC. It specifies CASSEAPFLLGRDQETQYF.

The rearrangement uses TRBV6-5 and TRBJ1-1; no firm D call. The V gene's germline CDR1 is MNHEY and CDR2 SVGAGI. The length of the CDR3 is 14 residues. V was pared by 2 bases and J by 1 base, with 8 bases between. CDR3: CASSYQRRNTEAFF. For the CDR3, the DNA is TGTGCCAGCAGTTACCAGAGGAGGAACACTGAAGCTTTCTTT.

V and J are TRBV2 and TRBJ2-3; 7 nucleotides line up with TRBD2. The CDR3 is 14 amino acids. V was clipped by 6 bases and J by 6 bases; unmatched bases: 9. Germline V gene lookup returns CDR1 SNHLY and CDR2 FYNNEI. The CDR3 sequence: CASRERLASDTQYF. For the CDR3, the DNA is TGTGCCAGCAGGGAAAGACTAGCATCCGATACGCAGTATTTT. The full variable domain, completed using reference TRBV2 and TRBJ2-3, is EPEVTQTPSHQVTQMGQEVILRCVPISNHLYFYWYRQILGQKVEFLVSFYNNEISEKSEIFDDQFSVERPDGSNFTLKIRSTKLEDSAMYFCASRERLASDTQYFGPGTRLTVL.

The rearrangement uses TRBV6-2 or TRBV6-3 and TRBJ2-3; TRBD1 matches at 10 bases. The CDR3 sequence is 16 residues long. The germline V gene encodes CDR1 MNHEY and CDR2 SVGEGT. The ends lost 4 bases at V and 6 bases at J; junction bases unmatched: 10. CDR3 protein: CASSSKTDRGRDTQYF. For the CDR3, the DNA is TGTGCCAGCAGTTCCAAAACCGACAGGGGGCGGGATACGCAGTATTTT.

The chain links TRBV2 to TRBJ2-2; D is possibly TRBD1 (5 bases). Trimming stripped 2 bases from V and 3 bases from J, with 19 bases between. Germline V CDR1 and CDR2: SNHLY, FYNNEI. The CDR3 is 18 residues long. The CDR3 DNA reads as TGTGCCAGCAGTGAAAGACAGCCAGGCCGAGGAGACACCGGGGAGCTGTTTTTT. It encodes CASSERQPGRGDTGELFF.

This clone was seen just once. This chain uses TRBV18 with TRBJ2-7, with TRBD1 identical over 11 bases. The CDR3 is 15 residues long. With 6 bases clipped from V and 11 bases from J, the junction kept 15 bases outside the gene matches. Germline CDR1 and CDR2: KGHSH and LQKENI. As DNA, the CDR3 is TGTGCCAGCTCCCCCGGGACAGGGGGATTGGCCACGGAGTACTTC. This codes for CASSPGTGGLATEYF.

This sequence joins TRBV13 and TRBJ2-5, with D uncertain. V lost 5 bases and J lost 2, with 6 bases in between. The CDR3 extends over 12 amino acids. CDR1 is PRHDT, CDR2 FYEKMQ, per germline (reference sequence). The DNA of the CDR3 is TGTGCCAGCAGCACGACTCAAGAGACCCAGTACTTC. Amino acids: CASSTTQETQYF.

This clone was detected a few times. V usage is TRBV9 and J usage is TRBJ1-1; maybe TRBD1 (6 bases). CDR1 is SGDLS, CDR2 YYNGEE, per germline. V gave up 4 bases and J gave up 4 bases, with 17 bases separating them. There are 15 residues in the CDR3. The DNA of the CDR3 is TGTGCCAGCAGCAGCCAACAGGGTCTGGGCACTGAAGCTTTCTTT. It is translated as CASSSQQGLGTEAFF.

The chain joins TRBV29-1 to TRBJ1-2, with D tentatively TRBD1 (5 bases). This CDR3 spans 15 amino acids. Trimming left V 4 bases short and J 1 base short, with 16 bases between. CDR1 and CDR2 (germline): SQVTM, ANQGSEA. In nucleotides, the CDR3 is TGCAGCGTTGGTTTCGACAGTCTCCATAACTATGGCTACACCTTC. Protein: CSVGFDSLHNYGYTF.

The chain combines TRBV5-6 with TRBJ1-4; D might be TRBD1 (6 bases). The CDR3 is made up of 14 amino acids. Germline lookup yields CDR1 SGHDT and CDR2 YYEEEE. The V gene lost 2 bases and the J gene lost 8 bases, with 13 bases spanning the gap. The CDR3 DNA reads as TGTGCCAGCAGCTTTCAGGGGCGAAGCGAAAAACTGTTTTTT. As protein: CASSFQGRSEKLFF.

V and J are TRBV5-6 and TRBJ2-2; no definite D call. V lost 2 bases, J lost 5 bases, and 10 bases lay in between. The CDR3 is 14 amino acids. Germline CDR1 SGHDT, CDR2 YYEEEE. The DNA of the CDR3 is TGTGCCAGCAGCTTTGTCTCCGGGACCGGGGAGCTGTTTTTT. Protein sequence: CASSFVSGTGELFF.

This clone was observed a single time. The chain has TRBV4-1 and TRBJ2-7; TRBD2 aligns across 9 bases. The germline gives CDR1 MGHRA, CDR2 YSYEKL. This CDR3 has 16 amino acids. V lost 0 bases, J lost 7 bases, and 10 bases stayed unmatched. CDR3 sequence: CASSQDRGSGSWEQYF. The DNA for the CDR3 is TGCGCCAGCAGCCAAGATCGGGGTAGCGGGAGTTGGGAGCAGTACTTC.

The chain has TRBV11-2 and TRBJ2-7; 10 nucleotides agree with TRBD1. This CDR3 is 15 amino acids long. Germline V gene data show CDR1 as SGHAT and CDR2 as FQNNGV. V lost 5 bases, J lost 2 bases, and 6 bases stayed unmatched. CDR3 in DNA: TGTGCCAGCAGCCGAACGACAGGGGGCCCCTACGAGCAGTACTTC. As protein: CASSRTTGGPYEQYF.

The chain couples TRBV5-6 to TRBJ2-3; 7 nucleotides line up with TRBD2. This CDR3 spans 15 amino acids. Germline V gene data show CDR1 as SGHDT and CDR2 as YYEEEE. The junction had 7 bases not matched to a gene; V was cut back by 6 bases and J by 0 bases. CDR3 loop: CASTRGGGSTDTQYF. In DNA form, the CDR3 reads TGTGCCAGCACCCGTGGGGGGGGGAGCACAGATACGCAGTATTTT.

The gene calls are TRBV6-6 and TRBJ1-4; the match to TRBD1 covers 9 bases. Looked up from germline, CDR1 is MNHNY and CDR2 is SVGAGI (reference sequence). V lost 7 bases and J lost 6; bases outside the gene matches: 6. The CDR3 runs to 14 residues. The CDR3 spells CASTRDRADEKLFF. DNA for the CDR3: TGTGCCAGCACCCGGGACAGGGCGGATGAAAAACTGTTTTTT.

This sequence joins TRBV19 and TRBJ1-2; tentatively, D is TRBD1 (5 bases). Germline V gives CDR1 LNHDA, CDR2 SQIVND (reference sequence). The germline V and J ends were trimmed by 6 bases and 2 bases, with 13 bases remaining between them. The CDR3 loop spans 14 amino acids. The CDR3 region has the DNA TGTGCCAGTAGGGTGGGCAGGGTAAACTATGGCTACACCTTC. It specifies CASRVGRVNYGYTF.

With regard to this clone: Other DNA sequences of this sample code for an identical CDR3. The V call is TRBV24-1, the J call TRBJ1-1; 8 bases line up with TRBD1. This CDR3 has 14 residues. Looked up from germline, CDR1 is KGHDR and CDR2 is SFDVKD. J lost 2 bases, V lost 9 bases, and 7 bases had no gene match. CDR3 coding DNA: TGTGCCACCCAACCTGGACAGGGAAACACTGAAGCTTTCTTT. It specifies CATQPGQGNTEAFF.

The rearrangement links TRBV5-1 to TRBJ2-3, with 12 bases that match TRBD1. The V gene end was trimmed by 4 bases and the J gene end by 1 base; junction bases not matched to a gene: 4. The CDR3 totals 16 residues. Per the germline V gene, CDR1 is SGHRS and CDR2 is YFSETQ. The CDR3 region has the DNA TGCGCCAGCAGCCCGGGACAGGGGGCGGGCACAGATACGCAGTATTTT. The encoded protein is CASSPGQGAGTDTQYF.

The V and J genes are TRBV5-1 and TRBJ2-3, with TRBD2 matching 15 bases. Germline CDR1 is SGHRS and CDR2 is YFSETQ. V lost 4 bases and J lost 5; bases outside the gene matches: 8. The CDR3 consists of 17 residues. This chain's CDR3 is CASSIGLAGGPGDTQYF. CDR3 bases: TGCGCCAGCAGCATAGGACTAGCGGGAGGGCCCGGAGATACGCAGTATTTT.